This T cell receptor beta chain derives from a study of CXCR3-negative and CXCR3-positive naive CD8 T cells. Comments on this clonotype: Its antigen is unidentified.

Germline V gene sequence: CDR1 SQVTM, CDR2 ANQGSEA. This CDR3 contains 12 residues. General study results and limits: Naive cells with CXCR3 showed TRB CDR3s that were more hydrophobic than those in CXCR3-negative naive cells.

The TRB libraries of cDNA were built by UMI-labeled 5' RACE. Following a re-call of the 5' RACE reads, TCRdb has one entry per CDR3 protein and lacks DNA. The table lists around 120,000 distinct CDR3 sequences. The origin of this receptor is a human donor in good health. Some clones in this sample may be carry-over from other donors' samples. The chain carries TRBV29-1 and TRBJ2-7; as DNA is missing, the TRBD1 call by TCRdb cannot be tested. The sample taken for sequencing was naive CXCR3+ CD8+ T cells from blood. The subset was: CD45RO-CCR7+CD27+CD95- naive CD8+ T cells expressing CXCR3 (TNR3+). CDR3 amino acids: CSVGTGAYEQYF.